The rows below give T cell receptor beta chains drawn from one sample of a study of CD8 T cells in Susac syndrome. From the immunoSEQ multiplex PCR reads, TCRdb called clonotypes with MiXCR, one entry per CDR3 protein. This sample has around 45,000 distinct CDR3 sequences, with under 95% found just once. The sample comprised CD8+ T cells from PBMCs. The origin of the receptors is a human donor in good health. Both conserved end residues are part of each CDR3. Each record gives: J gene, V gene, clone size, D gene, CDR3 DNA, CDR3 protein. The D gene is left open where the match is weak. Clone size is not always given. Where it is, it says once, few, many or a class for expanded clones.

j_call: TRBJ2-2
v_call: TRBV29-1
clone_size: NA
d_call: NA
cdr3_nt: TGCAGCGTTGAATTGGCTAGCCCTGGCGGGGAGCTGTTTTTT
cdr3_aa: CSVELASPGGELFF

j_call: TRBJ2-7
v_call: TRBV7-8
clone_size: NA
d_call: NA
cdr3_nt: TGTGCCAGCAGCTTAGTGCCAGCGGGTTTAACCTACGAGCAGTACTTC
cdr3_aa: CASSLVPAGLTYEQYF

j_call: TRBJ2-2
v_call: TRBV6-5
clone_size: NA
d_call: NA
cdr3_nt: TGTGCCAGCAGTTACGGCGCACCCGGGGAGCTGTTTTTT
cdr3_aa: CASSYGAPGELFF

j_call: TRBJ2-2
v_call: TRBV11-2
clone_size: NA
d_call: NA
cdr3_nt: TGTGCCAGCAGGCTGGCCCCAAACACCGGGGAGCTGTTTTTT
cdr3_aa: CASRLAPNTGELFF

j_call: TRBJ1-5
v_call: TRBV20-1
clone_size: NA
d_call: NA
cdr3_nt: TGCAGTGCTAGAGTAATTGGGGGCAATCAGCCCCAGCATTTT
cdr3_aa: CSARVIGGNQPQHF

j_call: TRBJ2-7
v_call: TRBV27
clone_size: NA
d_call: NA
cdr3_nt: TGTGCCAGCAGTCCCCACATTAACGTTGCCTACGAGCAGTACTTC
cdr3_aa: CASSPHINVAYEQYF

j_call: TRBJ2-5
v_call: TRBV29-1
clone_size: NA
d_call: TRBD2
cdr3_nt: TGCAGCGTTGTGTTAGTAGCGGGGGACCAAGAGACCCAGTACTTC
cdr3_aa: CSVVLVAGDQETQYF

j_call: TRBJ1-1
v_call: TRBV10-3
clone_size: NA
d_call: NA
cdr3_nt: TGTGCCATCAGTGAAGCCCAGATTCCTAAGGGGAACACTGAAGCTTTCTTT
cdr3_aa: CAISEAQIPKGNTEAFF

j_call: TRBJ2-1
v_call: TRBV7-9
clone_size: NA
d_call: NA
cdr3_nt: TGTGCCAGCAGCTTTTCCAGTTCGGGTTACAATGAGCAGTTCTTC
cdr3_aa: CASSFSSSGYNEQFF

j_call: TRBJ2-3
v_call: TRBV19
clone_size: NA
d_call: TRBD2
cdr3_nt: TGTGCCAGTAGTATAAATCCTAGCGGGAGCACAGATACGCAGTATTTT
cdr3_aa: CASSINPSGSTDTQYF

j_call: TRBJ2-7
v_call: TRBV23-1
clone_size: NA
d_call: NA
cdr3_nt: TGCGCCAGCAGTCAATCCGGCAGGGGGTACTTC
cdr3_aa: CASSQSGRGYF

j_call: TRBJ1-1
v_call: TRBV15
clone_size: NA
d_call: NA
cdr3_nt: TGTGCCACCAGTCTCCCGGGCGGGACTGAAGCTTTCTTT
cdr3_aa: CATSLPGGTEAFF

j_call: TRBJ1-2
v_call: TRBV4-1
clone_size: NA
d_call: NA
cdr3_nt: TGCGCCAGCAGCCAAGACACTTGGGGGGCCTACACCTTC
cdr3_aa: CASSQDTWGAYTF

j_call: TRBJ2-7
v_call: TRBV27
clone_size: NA
d_call: TRBD2
cdr3_nt: TGTGCCAGCAGTTTGGGCGGGAGATACTACGAGCAGTACTTC
cdr3_aa: CASSLGGRYYEQYF

j_call: TRBJ2-1
v_call: TRBV2
clone_size: NA
d_call: NA
cdr3_nt: TGTGCCAGCAGTAAAGGACGGAGCCAACATGAGCAGTTCTTC
cdr3_aa: CASSKGRSQHEQFF

j_call: TRBJ2-5
v_call: TRBV2
clone_size: NA
d_call: NA
cdr3_nt: TGTGCCAGCAGTGAAGCCTTTGAGGTCCAAGAGACCCAGTACTTC
cdr3_aa: CASSEAFEVQETQYF

j_call: TRBJ1-1
v_call: TRBV7-9
clone_size: NA
d_call: NA
cdr3_nt: TGTGCCTCTGGGAATGAAGCTTTCTTT
cdr3_aa: CASGNEAFF

j_call: TRBJ1-1
v_call: TRBV15
clone_size: NA
d_call: TRBD1
cdr3_nt: TGTGCCACCGCTGCACAGGGGGGCACTGAAGCTTTCTTT
cdr3_aa: CATAAQGGTEAFF

j_call: TRBJ2-1
v_call: TRBV3-1
clone_size: NA
d_call: NA
cdr3_nt: TGTGCCAGCAGCTTTACAGGGGGGGTTAACAATGAGCAGTTCTTC
cdr3_aa: CASSFTGGVNNEQFF

j_call: TRBJ2-7
v_call: TRBV29-1
clone_size: NA
d_call: TRBD1
cdr3_nt: TGCAGCGTTGAACTGACGGGACAGGGCTCCTACGAGCAGTACTTC
cdr3_aa: CSVELTGQGSYEQYF

j_call: TRBJ1-3
v_call: TRBV7-2
clone_size: NA
d_call: NA
cdr3_nt: TGTGCCGCCAAAATGGATACCATATATTTT
cdr3_aa: CAAKMDTIYF

j_call: TRBJ2-3
v_call: TRBV9
clone_size: NA
d_call: TRBD2
cdr3_nt: TGTGCCAGCAGCGGCGGGGGGGGCACAGATACGCAGTATTTT
cdr3_aa: CASSGGGGTDTQYF

j_call: TRBJ2-2
v_call: TRBV13
clone_size: once
d_call: NA
cdr3_nt: TGTGCCAGCAGCACAGGGATTCGGGCCGGGGAGCTGTTTTTT
cdr3_aa: CASSTGIRAGELFF

j_call: TRBJ2-5
v_call: TRBV6-1
clone_size: NA
d_call: NA
cdr3_nt: TGTGCCAGCAGTGAAATCCAAGAGACCCAGTACTTC
cdr3_aa: CASSEIQETQYF

j_call: TRBJ2-1
v_call: TRBV4-1
clone_size: NA
d_call: TRBD1
cdr3_nt: TGCGCCAGCAGCCAATCGGGTGGGACAGGGGGCTTGCATGAGCAGTTCTTC
cdr3_aa: CASSQSGGTGGLHEQFF

j_call: TRBJ2-2
v_call: TRBV18
clone_size: NA
d_call: NA
cdr3_nt: TGTGCCAGCTCACCCCCGGGACATCAGAACACCGGGGAGCTGTTTTTT
cdr3_aa: CASSPPGHQNTGELFF

j_call: TRBJ1-1
v_call: TRBV6-2/TRBV6-3
clone_size: NA
d_call: NA
cdr3_nt: TGTGCCAGCAGTTACTCGATCCAGGGGAACACTGAAGCTTTCTTT
cdr3_aa: CASSYSIQGNTEAFF

j_call: TRBJ2-1
v_call: TRBV7-9
clone_size: NA
d_call: TRBD2
cdr3_nt: TGTGCCAGCAGCTTAGCCTCGGGGGGTGCCAATGAGCAGTTCTTC
cdr3_aa: CASSLASGGANEQFF

j_call: TRBJ2-5
v_call: TRBV4-1
clone_size: NA
d_call: NA
cdr3_nt: TGCGCCAGCAGCCAAGACGGCTGGGGGACCCAGTACTTC
cdr3_aa: CASSQDGWGTQYF

j_call: TRBJ2-5
v_call: TRBV7-2
clone_size: NA
d_call: NA
cdr3_nt: TGTGCCAGCAGCTTATATGGGACACAAGAGACCCAGTACTTC
cdr3_aa: CASSLYGTQETQYF

j_call: TRBJ2-3
v_call: TRBV11-2
clone_size: NA
d_call: NA
cdr3_nt: TGTGCCAGCAGCGGGGGACTTGCCACAGATACGCAGTATTTT
cdr3_aa: CASSGGLATDTQYF

j_call: TRBJ2-1
v_call: TRBV5-1
clone_size: NA
d_call: TRBD2
cdr3_nt: TGCGCCAGCAGCCCTAGACTAGCGGAGACCTACAATGAGCAGTTCTTC
cdr3_aa: CASSPRLAETYNEQFF